The rows below give T cell receptor beta chains drawn from one sample of a study of T cell repertoires in cytomegalovirus infection. In TCRdb, the reads were re-called with MiXCR into one record per CDR3 protein. The data show under 200,000 distinct CDR3 sequences, roughly 30% seen once. Sample: PBMCs. These receptor sequences come from a human donor in good health (CMV status not recorded). Some clones in this sample may be carry-over from other donors' samples. The CDR3 runs from the conserved cysteine through the conserved F or W. D genes are given only for firm matches. The size entry is marked missing in some rows and otherwise reads once, few, many or a size class.

cdr3_nt cdr3_aa j_call v_call d_call clone_size
TGTGCCAGCAGTCTACCAAACGCCGGGACAGGGTACACCCACGAGCAGTACTTC CASSLPNAGTGYTHEQYF TRBJ2-7 TRBV28 TRBD1 .
TGCGCCAGCAGCTTGGGCAGCGGGGGGGCCCTCTCCGGGACCCAGTACTTC CASSLGSGGALSGTQYF TRBJ2-5 TRBV5-1 TRBD2 .
TGTGCCAGCAGGTCAGCTGGAGGAGAGCAGTACTTC CASRSAGGEQYF TRBJ2-7 TRBV7-2 . .
TGTGCCAGCAGTTTATTTGTGGACAGCTCCTATAATTCACCCCTCCACTTT CASSLFVDSSYNSPLHF TRBJ1-6 TRBV27 . .
TGTGCCAGCAGCTTGGGCCAGGGCTGGGAGCAGTACTTC CASSLGQGWEQYF TRBJ2-7 TRBV11-3 . .
TGTGCCAGCAGTGGAGCAGGGGAATGGTATCATCAGCCCCAGCATTTT CASSGAGEWYHQPQHF TRBJ1-5 TRBV12-3/TRBV12-4 . .
TGTGCCAGCAGTTCCAAAATTGGCCTGAACACTGAAGCTTTCTTT CASSSKIGLNTEAFF TRBJ1-1 TRBV11-2 . few
TGTGCCAGCAGCGCCTTCCGGGACAACGACGAGCAGTACTTC CASSAFRDNDEQYF TRBJ2-7 TRBV9 . .
TGTGCCAGTAGTATTGAACAAGAAGAAAAACTGTTTTTT CASSIEQEEKLFF TRBJ1-4 TRBV19 . few
TGTGCCAGCACCCTAGGGGCGAACACTGAAGCTTTCTTT CASTLGANTEAFF TRBJ1-1 TRBV7-6 . many
TGTGCCAGCAGCCGACTAGCTTCCTCAACCGGGGAGCTGTTTTTT CASSRLASSTGELFF TRBJ2-2 TRBV7-8 TRBD2 once
TGCGCCGTCAATCAGACAGGGGTAGCTGGGGCCAACGTCCTGACTTTC CAVNQTGVAGANVLTF TRBJ2-6 TRBV23-1 TRBD1 .
TGTGCCAGCAGTGAAGCGGGAAGGGCCCGGGGTGAAAAACTGTTTTTT CASSEAGRARGEKLFF TRBJ1-4 TRBV2 . .
TGTGCCAGCAGCCCGACAGGGGGAAGCTCTGGAAACACCATATATTTT CASSPTGGSSGNTIYF TRBJ1-3 TRBV7-6 TRBD1 few
TGCAGCGTTGAAAGGGGCACTGAGCAGTTCTTC CSVERGTEQFF TRBJ2-1 TRBV29-1 . few
TGTGCCGGCAGTTACTCGGGACAGGGGGCCTCCTATGGCTACACCTTC CAGSYSGQGASYGYTF TRBJ1-2 TRBV6-5 TRBD1 once
TGTGCCAGCAGCCCGGGACAGGGGATCTACGAGCAGTACTTC CASSPGQGIYEQYF TRBJ2-7 TRBV12-3/TRBV12-4 TRBD1 few
TGCGCCAGCAGCTTGGACCGGGACAGGGGGGTCTACGAGCAGTACTTC CASSLDRDRGVYEQYF TRBJ2-7 TRBV5-1 TRBD1 .
TGTGCCAGTAATCGGCGGGACACTAACTATGGCTACACCTTC CASNRRDTNYGYTF TRBJ1-2 TRBV19 . .
TGTGCCACCAGTACCTTTCTTGGGGTTTCCAATCAGCCCCAGCATTTT CATSTFLGVSNQPQHF TRBJ1-5 TRBV15 . .
TGTGCTAGCAGCTTAGGGTCTCAAGAGACCCAGTACTTC CASSLGSQETQYF TRBJ2-5 TRBV7-7 . many
TGTGCCAGTAGTATGGGGCATTCTCTAACCCACGAGCAGTACTTC CASSMGHSLTHEQYF TRBJ2-7 TRBV19 . .
TGCAGTGCTAGCCAGGACAGCGCTAATGAAAAACTGTTTTTT CSASQDSANEKLFF TRBJ1-4 TRBV20-1 . .
TGTGCCAGCAGATGGACTAGCGGGGGTAGCACAGATACGCAGTATTTT CASRWTSGGSTDTQYF TRBJ2-3 TRBV6-2/TRBV6-3 TRBD2 .
TGCGCCAGCAGTCGGCTAGGGAAGAACAATGAGCAGTTCTTC CASSRLGKNNEQFF TRBJ2-1 TRBV5-1 . .
TGTGCCAGCTCACCACGGGAACAGGACACTGAAGCTTTCTTT CASSPREQDTEAFF TRBJ1-1 TRBV18 . .
TGTGCCAGCAGCTCGGGACTAGCGGGGGCCAAATTAACGGACAATGAGCAGTTCTTC CASSSGLAGAKLTDNEQFF TRBJ2-1 TRBV7-2 TRBD2 .
TGTGCCTCCTCCGTGGCCGTCGGGGTAAGCAATGAGCAGTTCTTC CASSVAVGVSNEQFF TRBJ2-1 TRBV6-1 . .
TGTGCCAGCAGTGTTGCGGGACTAGCGGGGGGAAATGAGCAGTTCTTC CASSVAGLAGGNEQFF TRBJ2-1 TRBV2 TRBD2 .
TGCGCCAGCAGCTTGGCGCCGGGACAGAACTACGAGCAGTACTTC CASSLAPGQNYEQYF TRBJ2-7 TRBV5-1 TRBD1 .
TGCAGTGCTAGAGGTTTGGGGGCCGGGGACACTGAAGCTTTCTTT CSARGLGAGDTEAFF TRBJ1-1 TRBV20-1 . .
TGTGCCAGCAGCCCTGGGGAGGGGAGCTGGGGCTACACCTTC CASSPGEGSWGYTF TRBJ1-2 TRBV7-3 . few
TGCAGTGCTAGTGGTCAAGAGACCCAGTACTTC CSASGQETQYF TRBJ2-5 TRBV20-1 . few
TGCAGTGCTAGCAAGAGTCTCTCCTACGAGCAGTACTTC CSASKSLSYEQYF TRBJ2-7 TRBV20-1 . .
TGTGCCAGCAGCTTAGCCCGAGGGGGGCAGGAGGAAAAACTGTTTTTT CASSLARGGQEEKLFF TRBJ1-4 TRBV7-8 . few
TGCAGCGTTGACGGGTTGGGCAGGGGCAATGAGCAGTTCTTC CSVDGLGRGNEQFF TRBJ2-1 TRBV29-1 . few
TGTGCCTCCCGCCCGGGAACTAATTCACCCCTCCACTTT CASRPGTNSPLHF TRBJ1-6 TRBV2 . .
TGTGCCAGCAGCTTAGCGGGGAATGCTTGGTCTCGAGGGCATGGCTACACCTTC CASSLAGNAWSRGHGYTF TRBJ1-2 TRBV7-9 . .
TGTGCCAGCAGTGAATCGGGGGCGGAGACCTACGAGCAGTACTTC CASSESGAETYEQYF TRBJ2-7 TRBV25-1 . .
TGTGCCAGCAGTTTCGGACAGGCGAGGGGCACAGATACGCAGTATTTT CASSFGQARGTDTQYF TRBJ2-3 TRBV12-3/TRBV12-4 TRBD1 .
TGTGCCAGCAGCCCCTCAGAGTTTAGCAATCAGCCCCAGCATTTT CASSPSEFSNQPQHF TRBJ1-5 TRBV7-2 . many
TGTGCCAGCAGCGAAGGACATATGAACACTGAAGCTTTCTTT CASSEGHMNTEAFF TRBJ1-1 TRBV7-9 . .